This TCR beta chain is drawn from a study of blood T cell repertoires in COVID-19. Data came from immunoSEQ multiplex PCR; TCRdb stores just in-frame clones and leaves some out. This sample has 250,000 to 400,000 clones; 90% occur once, and the top ten carry less than 3.5%. This receptor was obtained from a woman in her 30s with COVID-19, enrolled during active disease. The specimen was peripheral blood.

CDR3 coding DNA: TGTGCCTGGAGTGGTATGGGAAGGGGTGAAAAACTGTTTTTT. Amino acid sequence: CAWSGMGRGEKLFF. The chain links TRBV30 to TRBJ1-4, with D maybe TRBD1 (5 bases). CDR1 is GTSNPN, CDR2 SVGIG, per germline (reference sequence). Trimming removed 1 base from V and 7 bases from J, with 13 bases in between. CDR3 length: 14 amino acids. Full variable domain (rest looked up from reference TRBV30 and TRBJ1-4): SQTIHQWPATLVQPVGSPLSLECTVEGTSNPNLYWYRQAAGRGLQLLFYSVGIGQISSEVPQNLSASRPQDRQFILSSKKLLLSDSGFYLCAWSGMGRGEKLFFGSGTQLSVL.